The 18 T cell receptor beta chains reported below all come from one sample, sequenced in a study of cytomegalovirus exposure and HLA in healthy donors. Amplification used 60 Vbeta primers and 13 Jbeta primers. The table came from immunoSEQ multiplex PCR; TCRdb's copy has only in-frame clones and leaves some out. This repertoire includes 100,000 to 150,000 clones. The source material was PBMCs. The receptors derive from a man aged 30-40 years in good health and CMV-seronegative.

The V gene is TRBV5-1, the J gene TRBJ1-2, with D perhaps TRBD1 (6 bases). The CDR3 is 15 residues long. Trimming took 3 bases from V and 0 from J, leaving 12 bases between them. Per the germline V gene, CDR1 is SGHRS and CDR2 is YFSETQ. CDR3 in DNA: TGCGCCAGCAGCTCCGTGACAGGAGCTAACTATGGCTACACCTTC. This sequence encodes CASSSVTGANYGYTF.

The rearrangement links TRBV14 to TRBJ1-2; 9 bases are a match to TRBD1. Per germline, CDR1 SGHDN and CDR2 FVKESK. V was pared by 4 bases and J by 6 bases, with 6 bases of the junction left unmatched. The CDR3 has 14 residues. In DNA form, the CDR3 reads TGTGCCAGCAGCCCGGGACAGGGAAAGGATGGCTACACCTTC. This encodes CASSPGQGKDGYTF.

For this clone: Other DNA sequences in this specimen translate into the identical CDR3. The rearrangement uses TRBV19 and TRBJ2-1; D ambiguous. Germline-derived CDR1 and CDR2 are LNHDA and SQIVND (reference sequence). The germline V and J ends were trimmed by 2 bases and 6 bases, with 5 bases remaining between them. The CDR3 length is 12 residues. CDR3 sequence (DNA): TGTGCCAGTAGTATATTGGCCAATGAGCAGTTCTTC. This gives the protein CASSILANEQFF. The full variable domain, with the rest looked up from reference TRBV19 and TRBJ2-1, is DGGITQSPKYLFRKEGQNVTLSCEQNLNHDAMYWYRQDPGQGLRLIYYSQIVNDFQKGDIAEGYSVSREKKESFPLTVTSAQKNPTAFYLCASSILANEQFFGPGTRLTVL.

The chain carries TRBV19 and TRBJ2-7, with D possibly matching TRBD2 (6 bases). CDR1 is LNHDA and CDR2 is SQIVND in the germline V gene (reference sequence). CDR3 length equals 13 residues. V was cut by 6 bases and J by 2 bases, with 11 bases left in between. CDR3 in amino acids: CASSGDSAYEQYF. The CDR3 region has the DNA TGTGCCAGTAGCGGGGACTCGGCCTACGAGCAGTACTTC.

The chain has TRBV6-4 and TRBJ2-1, with D possibly TRBD2 on 6 matching bases. CDR1 and CDR2 from the germline V gene are MRHNA and SNTAGT. Trimming took off 4 bases at V and 0 bases at J, with 22 bases between the two ends. CDR3 size: 19 residues. The CDR3 here is CASSALGFIPGSSYNEQFF. CDR3 nucleotide sequence: TGTGCCAGCAGTGCTCTCGGGTTTATACCCGGGAGCTCCTACAATGAGCAGTTCTTC.

The J gene is TRBJ2-5, the V gene TRBV28, with 10 bases matching TRBD1. Trimming at V came to 5 bases and at J to 4 bases, leaving 7 bases not matched to a gene. Germline V gives CDR1 MDHEN, CDR2 SYDVKM. The CDR3 loop spans 15 amino acids. The CDR3 region has the DNA TGTGCCAGCAGTACCCCGACAGGGGGCGTAGAGACCCAGTACTTC. The encoded protein is CASSTPTGGVETQYF.

V usage is TRBV23-1 and J usage is TRBJ2-5; 9 bases map to TRBD1. TRBV23-1 is recorded as an ORF, its role being uncertain. With V trimmed by 2 bases and J by 7 bases, 8 bases remained unmatched. The CDR3 totals 15 residues. This CDR3 reads CASSQRQGVEGTQYF. The CDR3 DNA reads TGCGCCAGCAGTCAAAGACAGGGGGTGGAGGGGACCCAGTACTTC.

Here the CDR3 reads CASSMDWGQGTGELFF. The CDR3 coding sequence is TGTGCCAGTAGTATGGACTGGGGACAGGGCACCGGGGAGCTGTTTTTT. The rearrangement joins TRBV19 to TRBJ2-2; 9 bases map to TRBD1. Germline V gives CDR1 LNHDA, CDR2 SQIVND (reference sequence). Germline trimming cut 3 bases from V and 4 bases from J; bases unmatched to any gene: 6. The CDR3 runs 16 residues.

The V gene is TRBV7-9, the J gene TRBJ2-1; TRBD2 agrees at 15 bases. With 10 bases clipped from V and 1 base from J, the junction kept 8 bases outside the gene matches. This CDR3 has 17 amino acids. The germline V gene has CDR1 SEHNR and CDR2 FQNEAQ (reference sequence). DNA of the CDR3: TGTGCCATTCCCGGGACTAGCGGGAGGATATCCTACAATGAGCAGTTCTTC. As protein: CAIPGTSGRISYNEQFF.

The chain joins TRBV11-2 to TRBJ2-7; D is possibly TRBD2 (5 bases). The ends were cut back, 5 bases at V and 2 bases at J, with 22 bases in the middle. CDR1 SGHAT and CDR2 FQNNGV come from the germline V gene. The CDR3 has 17 residues. CDR3 sequence: CASSGLGLAGSAYEQYF. The CDR3 nucleotides read TGTGCCAGCAGCGGCCTAGGGTTGGCGGGCTCGGCCTACGAGCAGTACTTC.

This chain connects TRBV5-1 to TRBJ2-7; the match to TRBD1 covers 11 bases. This CDR3 has 15 residues. Germline CDR1 and CDR2: SGHRS and YFSETQ. Germline trimming cut 4 bases from V and 2 bases from J; bases unmatched to any gene: 5. The CDR3 nucleotides are TGCGCCAGCAGCGATAAGGGACAGGGGGCCTACGAGCAGTACTTC. Residues: CASSDKGQGAYEQYF.

V gene TRBV7-2 combines with J gene TRBJ2-5, with 10 bases lining up with TRBD2. V lost 2 bases, J lost 3 bases, and 3 bases stayed unmatched. CDR3 length equals 15 residues. CDR1 SGHTA and CDR2 FQGNSA come from the germline V gene. CDR3 in DNA: TGTGCCAGCAGCTTAAGCGGGAGGGCCGAAGAGACCCAGTACTTC. Encoded protein: CASSLSGRAEETQYF.

The chain links TRBV6-5 to TRBJ2-1; the D is unclear. V dropped 2 bases and J dropped 3 bases, with 11 bases sitting between them. Germline CDR1 is MNHEY and CDR2 is SVGAGI. The CDR3 is made up of 15 amino acids. Here the CDR3 DNA reads TGTGCCAGCAGTTACGGGCAGCCCCTCTACAATGAGCAGTTCTTC. Its translation is CASSYGQPLYNEQFF.

V usage is TRBV4-2 and J usage is TRBJ2-5; 7 nucleotides align to TRBD2. Per germline, CDR1 LGHNA and CDR2 YNFKEQ. The length of the CDR3 is 16 residues. V gave up 1 base and J gave up 4 bases; unmatched junction bases: 9. The CDR3 coding sequence is TGTGCCAGCAGCCAAGTGAAAGCGGGGAGGGGAGAGACCCAGTACTTC. Translated: CASSQVKAGRGETQYF.

V and J are TRBV6-4 and TRBJ2-3, with D perhaps TRBD2 (5 bases). Trimming removed 10 bases from V and 0 bases from J, with 17 bases in between. This CDR3 region has 15 residues. Germline V CDR1 and CDR2: MRHNA, SNTAGT. The CDR3 bases are TGTGCCACCTCTGAGGGAGAGAGGAGCACAGATACGCAGTATTTT. As protein: CATSEGERSTDTQYF.

The genes are TRBV2 and TRBJ2-7; D gene ambiguous. V lost 3 bases and J 0 bases, leaving 6 bases between the germline ends. The CDR3 is 13 amino acids. CDR1 is SNHLY and CDR2 is FYNNEI in the germline V gene. The CDR3 DNA is TGTGCCAGCAGTGAGTCAGTCTCCTACGAGCAGTACTTC. Translation gives CASSESVSYEQYF.

The rearrangement uses TRBV7-6 and TRBJ1-1; TRBD1 is a possible D gene (5 bases). This CDR3 is 13 amino acids long. V was clipped by 5 bases and J by 8 bases, with 15 bases between them. From germline, CDR1 is SGHVS and CDR2 FNYEAQ. The CDR3 is CASSRGGRTEAFF. In DNA form, the CDR3 reads TGTGCCAGCAGCCGAGGCGGCAGGACAGAAGCTTTCTTT.

V gene TRBV11-3 combines with J gene TRBJ2-7; weak D call: TRBD2 (5 bases). Trimming stripped 3 bases from V and 4 bases from J, with 16 bases between. Germline V gene data show CDR1 as SGHNT and CDR2 as YENEEA. The CDR3 covers 15 residues. This CDR3 is CASSLGWGAAYEQYF. In DNA, the CDR3 is TGTGCCAGCAGCTTGGGCTGGGGAGCCGCATACGAGCAGTACTTC.